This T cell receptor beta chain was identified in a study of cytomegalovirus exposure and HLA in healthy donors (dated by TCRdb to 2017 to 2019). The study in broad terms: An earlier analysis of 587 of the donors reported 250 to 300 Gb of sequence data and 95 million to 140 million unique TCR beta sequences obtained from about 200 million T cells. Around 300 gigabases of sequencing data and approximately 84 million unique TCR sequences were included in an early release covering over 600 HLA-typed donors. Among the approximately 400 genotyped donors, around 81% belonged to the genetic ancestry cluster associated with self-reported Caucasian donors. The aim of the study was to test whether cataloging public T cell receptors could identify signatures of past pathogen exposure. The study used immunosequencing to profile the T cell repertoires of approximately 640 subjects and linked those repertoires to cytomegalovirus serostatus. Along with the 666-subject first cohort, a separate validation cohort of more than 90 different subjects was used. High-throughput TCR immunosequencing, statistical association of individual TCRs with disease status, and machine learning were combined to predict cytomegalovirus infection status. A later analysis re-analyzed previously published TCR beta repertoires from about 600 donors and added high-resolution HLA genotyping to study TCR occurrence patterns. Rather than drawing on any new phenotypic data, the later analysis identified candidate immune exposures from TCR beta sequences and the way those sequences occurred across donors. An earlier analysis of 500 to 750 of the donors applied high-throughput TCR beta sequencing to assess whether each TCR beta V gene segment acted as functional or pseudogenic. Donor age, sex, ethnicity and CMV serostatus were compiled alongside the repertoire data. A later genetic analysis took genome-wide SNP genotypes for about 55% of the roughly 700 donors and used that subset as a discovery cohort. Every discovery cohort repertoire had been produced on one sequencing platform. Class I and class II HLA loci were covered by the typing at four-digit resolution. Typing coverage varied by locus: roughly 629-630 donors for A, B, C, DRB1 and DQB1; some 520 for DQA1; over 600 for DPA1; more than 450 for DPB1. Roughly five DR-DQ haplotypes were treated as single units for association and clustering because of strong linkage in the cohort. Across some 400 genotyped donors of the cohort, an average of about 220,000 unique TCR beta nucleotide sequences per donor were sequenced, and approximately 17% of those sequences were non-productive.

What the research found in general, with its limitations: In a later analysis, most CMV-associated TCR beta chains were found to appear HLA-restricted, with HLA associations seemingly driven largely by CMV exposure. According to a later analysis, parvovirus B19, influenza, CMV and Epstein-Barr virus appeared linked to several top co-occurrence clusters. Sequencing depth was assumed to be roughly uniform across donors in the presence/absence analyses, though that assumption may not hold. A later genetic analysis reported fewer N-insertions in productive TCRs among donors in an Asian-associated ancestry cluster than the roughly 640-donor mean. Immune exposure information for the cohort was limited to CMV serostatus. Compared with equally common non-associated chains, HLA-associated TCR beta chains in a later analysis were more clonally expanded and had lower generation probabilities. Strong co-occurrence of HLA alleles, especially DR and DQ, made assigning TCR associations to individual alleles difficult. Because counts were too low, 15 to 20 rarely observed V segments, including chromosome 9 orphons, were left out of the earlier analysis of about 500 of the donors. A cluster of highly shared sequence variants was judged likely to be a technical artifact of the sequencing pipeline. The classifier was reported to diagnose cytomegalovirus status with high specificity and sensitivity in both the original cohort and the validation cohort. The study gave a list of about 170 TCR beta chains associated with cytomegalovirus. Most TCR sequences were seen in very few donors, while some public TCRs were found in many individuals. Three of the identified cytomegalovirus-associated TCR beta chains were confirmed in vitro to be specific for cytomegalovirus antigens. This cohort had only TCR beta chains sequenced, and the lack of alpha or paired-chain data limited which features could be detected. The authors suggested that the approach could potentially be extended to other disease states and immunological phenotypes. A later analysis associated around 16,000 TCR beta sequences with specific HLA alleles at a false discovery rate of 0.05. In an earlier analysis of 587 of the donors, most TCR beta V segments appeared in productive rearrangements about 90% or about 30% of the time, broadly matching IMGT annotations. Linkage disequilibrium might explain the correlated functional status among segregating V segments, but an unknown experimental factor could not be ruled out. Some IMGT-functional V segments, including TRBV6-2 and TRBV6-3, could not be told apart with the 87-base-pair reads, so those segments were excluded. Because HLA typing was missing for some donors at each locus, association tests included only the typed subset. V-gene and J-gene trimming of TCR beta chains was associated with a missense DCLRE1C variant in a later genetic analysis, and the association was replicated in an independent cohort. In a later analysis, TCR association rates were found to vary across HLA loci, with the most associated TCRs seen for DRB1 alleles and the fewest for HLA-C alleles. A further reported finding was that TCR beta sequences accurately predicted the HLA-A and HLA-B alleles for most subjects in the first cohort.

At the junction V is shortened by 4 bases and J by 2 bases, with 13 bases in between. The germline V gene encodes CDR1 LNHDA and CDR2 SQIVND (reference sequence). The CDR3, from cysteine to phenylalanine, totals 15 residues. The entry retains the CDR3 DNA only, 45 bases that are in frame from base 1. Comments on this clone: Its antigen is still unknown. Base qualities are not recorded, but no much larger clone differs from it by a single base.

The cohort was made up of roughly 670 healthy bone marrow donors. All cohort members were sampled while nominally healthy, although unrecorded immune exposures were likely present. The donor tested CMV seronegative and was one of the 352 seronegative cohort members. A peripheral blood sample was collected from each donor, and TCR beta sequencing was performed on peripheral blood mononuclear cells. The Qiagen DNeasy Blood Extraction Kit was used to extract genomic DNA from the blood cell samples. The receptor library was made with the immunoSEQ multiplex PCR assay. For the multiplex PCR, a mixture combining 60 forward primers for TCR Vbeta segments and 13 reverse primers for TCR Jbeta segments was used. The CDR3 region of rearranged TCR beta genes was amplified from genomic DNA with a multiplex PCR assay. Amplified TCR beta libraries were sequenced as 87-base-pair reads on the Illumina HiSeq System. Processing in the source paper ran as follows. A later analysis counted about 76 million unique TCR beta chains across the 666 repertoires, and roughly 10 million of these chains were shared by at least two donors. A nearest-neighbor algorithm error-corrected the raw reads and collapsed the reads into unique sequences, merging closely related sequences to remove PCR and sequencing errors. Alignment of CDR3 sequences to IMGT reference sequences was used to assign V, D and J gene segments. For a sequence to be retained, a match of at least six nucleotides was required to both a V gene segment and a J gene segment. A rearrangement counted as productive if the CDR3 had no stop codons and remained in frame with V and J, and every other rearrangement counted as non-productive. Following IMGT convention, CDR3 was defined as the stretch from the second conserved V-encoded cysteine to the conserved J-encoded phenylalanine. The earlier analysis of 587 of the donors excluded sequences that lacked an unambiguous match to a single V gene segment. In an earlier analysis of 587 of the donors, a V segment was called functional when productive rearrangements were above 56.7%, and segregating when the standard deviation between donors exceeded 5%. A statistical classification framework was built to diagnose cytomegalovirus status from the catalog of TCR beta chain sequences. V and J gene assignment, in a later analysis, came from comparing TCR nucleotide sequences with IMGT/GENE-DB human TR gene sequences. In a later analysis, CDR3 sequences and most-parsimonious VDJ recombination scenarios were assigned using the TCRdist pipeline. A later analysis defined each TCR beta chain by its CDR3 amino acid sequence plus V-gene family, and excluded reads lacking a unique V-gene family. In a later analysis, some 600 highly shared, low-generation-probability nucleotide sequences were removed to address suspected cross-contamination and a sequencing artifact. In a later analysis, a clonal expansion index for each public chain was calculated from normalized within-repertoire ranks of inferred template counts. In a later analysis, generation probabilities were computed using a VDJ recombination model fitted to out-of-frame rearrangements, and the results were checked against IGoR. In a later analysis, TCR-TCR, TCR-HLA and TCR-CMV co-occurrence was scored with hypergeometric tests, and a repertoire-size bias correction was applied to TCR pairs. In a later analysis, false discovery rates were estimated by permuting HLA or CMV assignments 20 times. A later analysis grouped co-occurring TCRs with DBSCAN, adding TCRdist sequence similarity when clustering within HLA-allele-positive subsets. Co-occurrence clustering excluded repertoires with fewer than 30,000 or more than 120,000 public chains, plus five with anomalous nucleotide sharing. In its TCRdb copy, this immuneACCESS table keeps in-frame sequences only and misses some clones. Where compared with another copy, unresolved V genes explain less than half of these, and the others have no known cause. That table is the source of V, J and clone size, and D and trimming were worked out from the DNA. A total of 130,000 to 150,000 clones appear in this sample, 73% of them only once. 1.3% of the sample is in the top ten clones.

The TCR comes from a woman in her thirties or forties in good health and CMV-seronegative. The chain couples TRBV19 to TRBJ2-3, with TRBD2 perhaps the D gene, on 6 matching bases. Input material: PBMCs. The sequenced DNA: TGTGCCAGTAGTAGAAGACTAGGAGTCACAGATACGCAGTATTTT. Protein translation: CASSRRLGVTDTQYF.